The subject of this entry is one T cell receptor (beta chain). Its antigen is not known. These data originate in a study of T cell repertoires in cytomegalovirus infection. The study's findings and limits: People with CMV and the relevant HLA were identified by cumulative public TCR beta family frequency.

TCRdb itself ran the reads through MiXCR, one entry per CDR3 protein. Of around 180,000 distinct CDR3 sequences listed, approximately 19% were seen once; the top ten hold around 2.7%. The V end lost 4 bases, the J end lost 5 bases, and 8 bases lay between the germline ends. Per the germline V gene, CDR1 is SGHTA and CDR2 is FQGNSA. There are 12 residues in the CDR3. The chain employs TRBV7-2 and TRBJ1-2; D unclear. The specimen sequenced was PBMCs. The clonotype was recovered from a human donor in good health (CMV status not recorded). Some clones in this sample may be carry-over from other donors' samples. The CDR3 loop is CASSSTSYGYTF. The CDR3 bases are TGTGCCAGCAGCTCGACTTCGTATGGCTACACCTTC.